Below, 5 T cell receptor beta chains from the same sample are listed, as sequenced in a study of blood T cell repertoires in COVID-19. Clones were sequenced by immunoSEQ multiplex PCR, and TCRdb holds only the in-frame ones, with some missing. The sample comprises roughly 260,000 clones, about 90% of which are singletons, and 1.2% rests with the top ten. Sequencing input: PBMCs or T cells enriched from blood (not recorded which). These receptors were collected from a human donor in a cohort exposed to, infected with or recovered from COVID-19 (not recorded which). The donor label of this sample is uncertain.

This chain joins TRBV7-2 and TRBJ2-7; no clear D gene. V was shortened by 5 bases and J by 6 bases, with 11 bases between the two germline ends. Germline V CDR1 and CDR2: SGHTA, FQGNSA. This CDR3 contains 12 residues. CDR3 loop: CASSPSRSEQYF. The CDR3 bases are TGTGCCAGCAGCCCGAGTAGGAGCGAGCAGTACTTC.

This clone was counted only a few times. Other DNA sequences in this sample translate to the same CDR3. The chain combines TRBV6-2 or TRBV6-3 with TRBJ2-2; 8 nucleotides agree with TRBD1. CDR1 is MNHEY and CDR2 is SVGEGT in the germline V gene. The CDR3 runs 15 residues. Trimming at V came to 5 bases and at J to 1 base, leaving 3 bases not matched to a gene. CDR3 residues: CASSHGQGNTGELFF. The CDR3 nucleotides read TGTGCCAGCAGTCACGGACAGGGGAACACCGGGGAGCTGTTTTTT.

The chain carries TRBV30 and TRBJ1-5; no firm D call. The CDR3 contains 13 residues. Germline V gives CDR1 GTSNPN, CDR2 SVGIG (reference sequence). Trimming removed 0 bases from V and 4 bases from J, with 7 bases in between. The CDR3 coding sequence is TGTGCCTGGAGTGTCGATACTAATCAGCCCCAGCATTTT. Amino acid sequence: CAWSVDTNQPQHF.

The chain links TRBV24-1 to TRBJ2-3; no reliable D call. With 4 bases removed from V and 3 bases from J, the gap between germline ends came to 7 bases. This CDR3 is built from 13 residues. Germline V gives CDR1 KGHDR, CDR2 SFDVKD. The CDR3 DNA follows: TGTGCCACCAGTGAGTCTAATACAGATACGCAGTATTTT. It specifies CATSESNTDTQYF.

The J gene is TRBJ1-1, the V gene TRBV12-1. TRBV12-1 is a pseudogene locus. The CDR3 contains 17 residues. The CDR3 here is CASSPGRGDPLDTEAFF. The CDR3 DNA is TGTGCCAGCAGCCCCGGGAGGGGCGATCCCTTGGACACTGAAGCTTTCTTT.